This T cell receptor beta chain is drawn from a study of blood T cell repertoires in COVID-19 (dated by TCRdb to about 2020). Background on the whole study: The collaborator samples originated in the United States, Italy and Spain and spanned the acute and convalescent phases of COVID-19. Sample metadata almost always included a de-identified subject ID, COVID-19 status, age in years and sex. The repertoires were made available in a free public database intended to serve as a resource for research on the immune response to SARS-CoV-2. Where available, HLA class I and class II types were obtained from metadata supplied by the sample provider rather than from assay-based typing. Samples were obtained from the ongoing ImmuneRACE study (first 160 participants) and from over 1,000 subjects provided by 6 global collaborators. The prospective study material was composed of cDNA or gDNA derived from T cells, B-cell-depleted T cells, or PBMCs. Subjects who had been exposed to COVID-19, were actively infected with it, or had recovered from it provided the deeply sampled blood TCRbeta repertoires that made up the dataset.

Collaborating institutions collected whole blood in K2EDTA tubes following their own protocols. For TCRbeta analysis, collaborators shipped samples as frozen whole blood, isolated PBMCs, or DNA extracted from either of those sample types. Comment on this clone: Its antigen target is currently unknown. Nothing much larger sits one base from this clone, and base qualities are not available.

Trimming takes 4 bases from V and 3 bases from J, and the germline ends sit 13 bases apart. CDR1 and CDR2, per the germline V gene, are SGHRS and YFSETQ. Reading from cysteine to phenylalanine, the CDR3 counts 14 amino acids. The sequence is cut down to CDR3 DNA, 42 bases in frame from base 1. The immunoSEQ Assay, a bias-controlled multiplex PCR, was used to amplify TCRbeta CDR3 regions from genomic DNA. In the paper's pipeline: Nucleated cell counts per sample were estimated from amplification of reference gene primers within the assay. Sequence reads were collapsed and filtered to measure the absolute abundance of every unique TCRbeta CDR3 rearrangement. For each sample, productive Simpson clonality was calculated as the square root of Simpson's diversity index over productive rearrangements. The table comes from immuneACCESS by way of TCRdb, which keeps in-frame sequences with V and J called. Part of the clones is missing from these tables; in studies checked, under half for an unresolved V gene and the rest for unknown reasons. From that table come the V and J calls and clone size; the DNA was used to work out D and trimming. Recorded for this sample are 200,000 to 250,000 clones; around four fifths of them occurred a single time. Of the sample, around 6.8% is held by the ten largest clones.

Beyond this particular receptor, the publication reports: The quantity of clinical and demographic metadata differed by source and by participant and was supplied without curation.

The chain employs TRBV5-1 and TRBJ1-2, and TRBD1 may be the D gene, going by 6 matching bases. The clonotype comes from a woman aged 55 to 70 with active or convalescent COVID-19. The sequenced sample was peripheral blood. CDR3 sequence: CASSTPAGDYGYTF. The sequenced DNA is TGCGCCAGCAGCACGCCGGCAGGGGACTATGGCTACACCTTC. Full variable domain (CDR3 extended with the reference TRBV5-1 and TRBJ1-2 proteins): KAGVTQTPRYLIKTRGQQVTLSCSPISGHRSVSWYQQTPGQGLQFLFEYFSETQRNKGNFPGRFSGRQFSNSRSEMNVSTLELGDSALYLCASSTPAGDYGYTFGSGTRLTVV.